This TCR beta chain emerged from a study of blood T cell repertoires in COVID-19. The CDR3 sequence is 13 residues long. CDR1 is KGHDR and CDR2 is SFDVKD in the germline V gene. V dropped 9 bases and J dropped 2; count of bases not matched to a gene: 3. Some clones are missing from TCRdb's copy, which holds only in-frame ones; the method was immunoSEQ multiplex PCR. The sample lists 95,000 to 150,000 clones, roughly 90% occurring once. The chain couples TRBV24-1 to TRBJ1-1; 9 bases align to TRBD1. The sequence was collected from a woman at least 80 years old with acute or convalescent COVID-19. Material for sequencing was peripheral blood. This CDR3 reads CATATGGNTEAFF. CDR3 in DNA: TGTGCCACCGCGACAGGGGGAAACACTGAAGCTTTCTTT.